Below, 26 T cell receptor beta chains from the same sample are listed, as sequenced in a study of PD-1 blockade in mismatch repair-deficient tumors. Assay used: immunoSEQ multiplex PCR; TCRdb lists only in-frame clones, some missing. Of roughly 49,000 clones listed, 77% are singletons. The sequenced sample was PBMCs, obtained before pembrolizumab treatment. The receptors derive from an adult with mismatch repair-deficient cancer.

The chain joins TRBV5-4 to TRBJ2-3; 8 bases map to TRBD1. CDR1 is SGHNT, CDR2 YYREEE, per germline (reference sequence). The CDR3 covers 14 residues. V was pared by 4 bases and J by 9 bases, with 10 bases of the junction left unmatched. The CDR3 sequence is CASSPGQGLRTQYF. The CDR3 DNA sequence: TGTGCCAGCAGCCCCGGACAGGGCCTACGGACGCAGTATTTT.

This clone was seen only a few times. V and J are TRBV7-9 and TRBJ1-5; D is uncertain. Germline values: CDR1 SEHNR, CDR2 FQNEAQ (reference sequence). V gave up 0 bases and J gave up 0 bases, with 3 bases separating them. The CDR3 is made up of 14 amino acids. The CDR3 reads CASSLANSNQPQHF. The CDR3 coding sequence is TGTGCCAGCAGCTTAGCGAATAGCAATCAGCCCCAGCATTTT.

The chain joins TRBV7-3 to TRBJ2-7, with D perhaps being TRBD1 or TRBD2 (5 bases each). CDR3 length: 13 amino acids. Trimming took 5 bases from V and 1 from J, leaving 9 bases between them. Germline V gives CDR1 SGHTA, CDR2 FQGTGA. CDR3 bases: TGTGCCAGCAGCCCGGGACCTTCCTACGAGCAGTACTTC. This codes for CASSPGPSYEQYF.

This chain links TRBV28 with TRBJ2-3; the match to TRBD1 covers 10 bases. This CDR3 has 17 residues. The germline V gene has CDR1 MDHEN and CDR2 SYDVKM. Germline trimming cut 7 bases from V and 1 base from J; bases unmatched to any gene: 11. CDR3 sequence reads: CASTLGGGTGGTDTQYF. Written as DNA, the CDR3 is TGTGCCAGCACCTTAGGAGGAGGGACAGGGGGCACAGATACGCAGTATTTT.

CDR3 sequence reads: CASSLATGLASNQPQHF. In DNA, the CDR3 is TGTGCCAGCAGCTTAGCTACAGGTTTAGCAAGCAATCAGCCCCAGCATTTT. The chain couples TRBV7-9 to TRBJ1-5; D is possibly TRBD1 (5 bases). Germline-derived CDR1 and CDR2 are SEHNR and FQNEAQ (reference sequence). CDR3 length equals 17 residues. Trimming took off 0 bases at V and 1 base at J, with 13 bases between the two ends.

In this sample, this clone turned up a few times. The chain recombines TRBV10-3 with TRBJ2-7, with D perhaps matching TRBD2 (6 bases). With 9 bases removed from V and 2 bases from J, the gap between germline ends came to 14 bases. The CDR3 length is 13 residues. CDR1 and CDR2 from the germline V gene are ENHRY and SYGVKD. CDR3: CAISGGLTYEQYF. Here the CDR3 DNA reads TGTGCCATTAGCGGAGGACTCACCTACGAGCAGTACTTC.

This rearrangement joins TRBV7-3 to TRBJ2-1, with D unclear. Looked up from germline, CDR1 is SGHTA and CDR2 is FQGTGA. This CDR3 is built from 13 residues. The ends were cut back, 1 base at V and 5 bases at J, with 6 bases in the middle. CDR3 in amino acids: CASSLNRDNEQFF. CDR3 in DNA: TGTGCCAGCAGCTTAAACCGGGACAATGAGCAGTTCTTC.

The CDR3 region is CASSLASSGELFF. The CDR3 region has the DNA TGTGCCAGCAGTTTGGCTAGCTCCGGGGAGCTGTTTTTT. The chain carries TRBV28 and TRBJ2-2; perhaps TRBD2 as D (5 bases). Trimming left V 3 bases short and J 6 bases short, with 8 bases between. The CDR3 is 13 amino acids. CDR1 and CDR2 (germline): MDHEN, SYDVKM.

The CDR3 sequence: CAWSVLAGAYEQYF. DNA for the CDR3: TGTGCCTGGAGTGTCCTAGCGGGAGCATACGAGCAGTACTTC. V gene TRBV30 combines with J gene TRBJ2-7, with TRBD2 matching over 10 bases. This CDR3 is built from 14 residues. V shed 0 bases and J 4 bases; nucleotides not matched to a gene: 3. In germline, CDR1 is GTSNPN, CDR2 SVGIG (reference sequence).

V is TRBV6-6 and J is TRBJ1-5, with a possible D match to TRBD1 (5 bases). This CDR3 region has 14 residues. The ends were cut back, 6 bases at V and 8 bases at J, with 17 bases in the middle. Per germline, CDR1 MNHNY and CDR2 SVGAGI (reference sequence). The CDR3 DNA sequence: TGTGCCAGCAGCCGGGTTGGGGGATTGGAGCCCCAGCATTTT. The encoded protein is CASSRVGGLEPQHF.

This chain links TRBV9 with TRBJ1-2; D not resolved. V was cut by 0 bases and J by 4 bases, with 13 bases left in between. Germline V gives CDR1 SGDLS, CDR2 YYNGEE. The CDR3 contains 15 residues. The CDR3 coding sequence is TGTGCCAGCAGCGTAGCCCCGGCCGTCAGCTATGGCTACACCTTC. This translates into CASSVAPAVSYGYTF.

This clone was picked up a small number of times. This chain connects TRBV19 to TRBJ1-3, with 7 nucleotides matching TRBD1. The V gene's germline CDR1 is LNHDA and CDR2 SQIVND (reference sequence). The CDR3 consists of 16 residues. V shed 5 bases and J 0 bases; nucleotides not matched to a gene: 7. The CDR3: CASSGQVENSGNTIYF. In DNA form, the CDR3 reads TGTGCCAGTAGTGGACAGGTCGAAAACTCTGGAAACACCATATATTTT.

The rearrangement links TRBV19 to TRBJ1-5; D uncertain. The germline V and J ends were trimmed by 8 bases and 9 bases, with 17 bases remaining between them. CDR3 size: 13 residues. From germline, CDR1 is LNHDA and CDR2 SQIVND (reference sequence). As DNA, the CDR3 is TGTGCCAGTCAACGCGTATCCCAAGGGCCCCAGCATTTT. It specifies CASQRVSQGPQHF.

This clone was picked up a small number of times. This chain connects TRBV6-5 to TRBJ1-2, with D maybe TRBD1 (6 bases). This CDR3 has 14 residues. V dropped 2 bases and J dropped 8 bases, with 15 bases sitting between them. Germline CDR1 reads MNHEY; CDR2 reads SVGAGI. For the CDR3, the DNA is TGTGCCAGCAGTTACCAAAGCGGGGGCTACGGCTACACCTTC. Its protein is CASSYQSGGYGYTF.

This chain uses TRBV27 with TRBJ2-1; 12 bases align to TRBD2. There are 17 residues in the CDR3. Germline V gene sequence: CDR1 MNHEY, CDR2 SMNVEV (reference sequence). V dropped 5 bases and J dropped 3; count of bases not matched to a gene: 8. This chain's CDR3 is CASSPLWTSGIYNEQFF. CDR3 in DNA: TGTGCCAGCAGTCCCCTCTGGACTAGCGGGATCTACAATGAGCAGTTCTTC.

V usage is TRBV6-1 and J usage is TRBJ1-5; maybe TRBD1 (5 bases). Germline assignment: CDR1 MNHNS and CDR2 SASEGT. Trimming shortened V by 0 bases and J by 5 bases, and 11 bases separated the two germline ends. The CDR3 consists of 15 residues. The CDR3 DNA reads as TGTGCCAGCAGTGAAGCCGCAGGGTTCGATCAGCCCCAGCATTTT. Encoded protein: CASSEAAGFDQPQHF.

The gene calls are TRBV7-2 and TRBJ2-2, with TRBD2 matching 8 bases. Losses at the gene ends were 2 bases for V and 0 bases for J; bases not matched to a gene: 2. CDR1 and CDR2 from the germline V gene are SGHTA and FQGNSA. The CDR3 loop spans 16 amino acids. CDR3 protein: CASSLKRGPNTGELFF. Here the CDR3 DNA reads TGTGCCAGCAGCTTAAAGCGGGGGCCGAACACCGGGGAGCTGTTTTTT.

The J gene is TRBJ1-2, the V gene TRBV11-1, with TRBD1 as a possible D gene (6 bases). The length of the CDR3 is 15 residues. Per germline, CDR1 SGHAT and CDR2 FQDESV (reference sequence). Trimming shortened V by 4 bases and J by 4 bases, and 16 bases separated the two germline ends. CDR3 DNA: TGTGCCAGCAGCTCGACCTCGACAGGAAGCTATGGCTACACCTTC. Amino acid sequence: CASSSTSTGSYGYTF. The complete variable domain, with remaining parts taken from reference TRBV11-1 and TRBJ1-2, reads EAEVAQSPRYKITEKSQAVAFWCDPISGHATLYWYRQILGQGPELLVQFQDESVVDDSQLPKDRFSAERLKGVDSTLKIQPAELGDSAMYLCASSSTSTGSYGYTFGSGTRLTVV.

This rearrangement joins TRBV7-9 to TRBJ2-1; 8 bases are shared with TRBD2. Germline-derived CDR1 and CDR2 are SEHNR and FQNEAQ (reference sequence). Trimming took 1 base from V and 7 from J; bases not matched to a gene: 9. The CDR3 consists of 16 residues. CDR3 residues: CASSLVSSGSLNEQFF. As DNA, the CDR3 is TGTGCCAGCAGCTTAGTATCTAGCGGGTCCTTAAATGAGCAGTTCTTC. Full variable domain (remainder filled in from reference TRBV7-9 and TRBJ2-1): DTGVSQNPRHKITKRGQNVTFRCDPISEHNRLYWYRQTLGQGPEFLTYFQNEAQLEKSRLLSDRFSAERPKGSFSTLEIQRTEQGDSAMYLCASSLVSSGSLNEQFFGPGTRLTVL.

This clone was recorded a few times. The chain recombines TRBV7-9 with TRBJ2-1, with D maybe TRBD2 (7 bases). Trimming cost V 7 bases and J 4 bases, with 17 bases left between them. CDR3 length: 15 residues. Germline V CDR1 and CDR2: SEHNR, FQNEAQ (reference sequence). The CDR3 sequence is CASTQGLADYNEQFF. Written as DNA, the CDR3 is TGTGCCAGCACCCAGGGGCTAGCGGATTACAATGAGCAGTTCTTC. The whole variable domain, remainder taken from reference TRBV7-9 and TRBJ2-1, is DTGVSQNPRHKITKRGQNVTFRCDPISEHNRLYWYRQTLGQGPEFLTYFQNEAQLEKSRLLSDRFSAERPKGSFSTLEIQRTEQGDSAMYLCASTQGLADYNEQFFGPGTRLTVL.

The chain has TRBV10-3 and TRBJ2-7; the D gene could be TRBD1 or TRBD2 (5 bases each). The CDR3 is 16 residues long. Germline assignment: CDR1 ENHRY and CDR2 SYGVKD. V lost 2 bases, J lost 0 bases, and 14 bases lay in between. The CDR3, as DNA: TGTGCCATCAGTGAGCCACCGGGACGGGGCTCCTACGAGCAGTACTTC. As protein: CAISEPPGRGSYEQYF.

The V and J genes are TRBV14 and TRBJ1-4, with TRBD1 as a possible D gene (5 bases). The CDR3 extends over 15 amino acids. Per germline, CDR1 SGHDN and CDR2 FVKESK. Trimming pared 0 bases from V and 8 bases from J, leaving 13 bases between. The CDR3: CASSQDFGAGEKLFF. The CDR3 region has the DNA TGTGCCAGCAGCCAAGATTTCGGGGCAGGGGAAAAACTGTTTTTT. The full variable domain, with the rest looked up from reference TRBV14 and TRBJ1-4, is EAGVTQFPSHSVIEKGQTVTLRCDPISGHDNLYWYRRVMGKEIKFLLHFVKESKQDESGMPNNRFLAERTGGTYSTLKVQPAELEDSGVYFCASSQDFGAGEKLFFGSGTQLSVL.

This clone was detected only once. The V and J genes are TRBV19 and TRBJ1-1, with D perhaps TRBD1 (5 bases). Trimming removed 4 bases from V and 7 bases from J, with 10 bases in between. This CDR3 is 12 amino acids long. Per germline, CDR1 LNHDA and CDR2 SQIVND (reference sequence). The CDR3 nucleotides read TGTGCCAGTAGTAATGGGGCGGTTGAAGCTTTCTTT. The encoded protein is CASSNGAVEAFF.

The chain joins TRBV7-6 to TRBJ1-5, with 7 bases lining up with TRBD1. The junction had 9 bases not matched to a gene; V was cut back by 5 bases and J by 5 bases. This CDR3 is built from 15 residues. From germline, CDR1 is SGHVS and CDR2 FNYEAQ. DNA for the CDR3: TGTGCCAGCAGCCAGAGGACAGGCTCTTATCAGCCCCAGCATTTT. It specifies CASSQRTGSYQPQHF.

The chain's CDR3 is CASSLFGNDDTEAFF. The CDR3 DNA follows: TGCGCCAGCAGCTTGTTTGGGAATGATGACACTGAAGCTTTCTTT. This rearrangement joins TRBV5-1 to TRBJ1-1; D is unresolved. Between the trimmed V and J ends, which lost 1 base and 3 bases, there was a span of 13 bases. The CDR3 extends over 15 amino acids. Germline loops: CDR1 SGHRS, CDR2 YFSETQ.

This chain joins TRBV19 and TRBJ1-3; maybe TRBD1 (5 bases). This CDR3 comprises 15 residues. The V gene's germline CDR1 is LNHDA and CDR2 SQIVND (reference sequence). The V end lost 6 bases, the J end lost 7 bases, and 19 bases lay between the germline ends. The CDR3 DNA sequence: TGTGCCAGTAGCCGTGATGGGGACCGGCGGAACACCATATATTTT. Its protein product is CASSRDGDRRNTIYF.